This is a list of T cell receptor beta chains from one sample in a study of blood T cell repertoires in COVID-19. Method: immunoSEQ multiplex PCR; TCRdb's copy keeps in-frame clones and lacks some. The sample records 350,000 or so clones, around 91% being singletons. Specimen: peripheral blood. Receptor source: a man younger than 35 with active or convalescent COVID-19. Each CDR3 is given with its conserved first and last residue.

>16|TRBJ1-4|TRBV5-6
CASSFTGTGGGEKLFF
>18|TRBJ2-1|TRBV5-1
CASSLGASGSIIYNEQFF
>13|TRBJ1-1|TRBV12-3/TRBV12-4
CASRSLDSPVAFF
>13|TRBJ2-7|TRBV29-1
CSVMGQGFYEQYF
>15|TRBJ2-6|TRBV7-2
CASSPEVSGANVLTF
>16|TRBJ1-5|TRBV4-3
CASSQDTGDGNQPQHF
>16|TRBJ1-1|TRBV7-9
CASSDPIQASDTEAFF
>16|TRBJ2-7|TRBV14
CASSQVFQTSSYEQYF
>15|TRBJ2-1|TRBV19
CASSTQTGNYNEQFF
>15|TRBJ1-1|TRBV7-3
CASSLGGVVNTEAFF
>15|TRBJ1-1|TRBV27
CASSLARQGGTEAFF
>17|TRBJ1-4|TRBV28
CASAAAGGGFRDEKLFF
>14|TRBJ2-7|TRBV5-4
CASSLKTGVNEQYF
>14|TRBJ2-1|TRBV7-2
CASSFSPDYNEQFF
>12|TRBJ1-1|TRBV6-5
CATGRVGTEAFF
>13|TRBJ1-2|TRBV19
CASRRDRENGYTF
>15|TRBJ2-7|TRBV29-1
CSVKDRDRVFSEQYF
>19|TRBJ2-5|TRBV6-7
CASSYSLPFGLAEEETQYF
>16|TRBJ2-2|TRBV9
CASSVEPSWNTGELFF
>15|TRBJ1-4|TRBV6-6
CASSYSGTAAEKLFF
>15|TRBJ2-7|TRBV7-3
CASSLTPSGPYEQYF
>15|TRBJ1-5|TRBV27
CASSLSPGGFQPQHF
>17|TRBJ2-7|TRBV4-1
CASSQGDRASNSYEQYF
>15|TRBJ1-2|TRBV11-2
CASSTTTGGYYGYTF
>14|TRBJ2-7|TRBV2
CASSVKGKTYEQYF
>16|TRBJ1-2|TRBV4-2
CASSQQGQGKNYGYTF
>14|TRBJ2-1|TRBV7-3
CASSLAGGSNEQFF
>16|TRBJ2-2|TRBV24-1
CATSALPSINTGELFF
>16|TRBJ1-2|TRBV6-5
CASSYLGTGGFGGYTF
>17|TRBJ2-1|TRBV3-1/TRBV3-2
CASSPRHSGRAYNEQFF
>14|TRBJ2-1|TRBV18
CASSETSSYNEQFF
>14|TRBJ2-7|TRBV10-3
CAISESGTDYEQYF
>14|TRBJ1-1|TRBV9
CASSVGGRNTEAFF
>15|TRBJ2-7|TRBV11-3
CASSLTTGTPYEQYF
>13|TRBJ2-1|TRBV7-3
CASSSGKNNEQFF